The rows below give T cell receptor beta chains drawn from one sample of a study of T cells in Graves' hyperthyroidism and ophthalmopathy. TCRdb passed the multiplex PCR reads through MiXCR, listing each CDR3 protein once. The data contain about 640,000 distinct CDR3 sequences, less than 25% of them seen just once; the ten biggest clones take up 30% to 40%. The sample taken for sequencing was blood. The receptors come from a man aged 25-45 years with Graves' ophthalmopathy. Both conserved end residues are part of each CDR3. D genes are given only for firm matches. Not all rows give a size; the values are once, few, many and, for expanded clones, a class.

clone_size: -; j_call: TRBJ2-7; v_call: TRBV29-1; d_call: TRBD2; cdr3_nt: TGCAGCGAGACTAGCGGAGAGTACTTC; cdr3_aa: CSETSGEYF
clone_size: many; j_call: TRBJ2-3; v_call: TRBV11-1; d_call: -; cdr3_nt: TGTGCCAGCAGCTTAGGACACGGGACAGATACGCAGTATTTT; cdr3_aa: CASSLGHGTDTQYF
clone_size: many; j_call: TRBJ2-1; v_call: TRBV7-8; d_call: TRBD1; cdr3_nt: TGTGCCAGCAGCCCATACCTGACAGGGGGGCGGGATGAGCAGTTCTTC; cdr3_aa: CASSPYLTGGRDEQFF
clone_size: -; j_call: TRBJ1-2; v_call: TRBV20-1; d_call: -; cdr3_nt: TGCAGTGGGTTTCCGGGTCTTGATTCCTATGGCTACACCTTC; cdr3_aa: CSGFPGLDSYGYTF
clone_size: -; j_call: TRBJ2-2; v_call: TRBV7-2; d_call: -; cdr3_nt: TGTGCCAGCAGCTTAGGGGTCACGAACACCGGGGAGCTGTTTTTT; cdr3_aa: CASSLGVTNTGELFF
clone_size: -; j_call: TRBJ1-6; v_call: TRBV6-2/TRBV6-3; d_call: TRBD1; cdr3_nt: TGTGCCAGCAACGGACAGGGGGGACTTTCACCCCTCCGCTTT; cdr3_aa: CASNGQGGLSPLRF
clone_size: -; j_call: TRBJ2-7; v_call: TRBV5-1; d_call: -; cdr3_nt: TGCGCCAGCAGCTCTACCAACAGGGACGAAGAGCAGTACTTC; cdr3_aa: CASSSTNRDEEQYF
clone_size: -; j_call: TRBJ2-1; v_call: TRBV18; d_call: TRBD2; cdr3_nt: TGTGCCAGCTCACCACGGCCTCCCCAGGCTTTGCGGGAGGGATCTTATGAGCAGTTCTTC; cdr3_aa: CASSPRPPQALREGSYEQFF
clone_size: many; j_call: TRBJ1-2; v_call: TRBV28; d_call: TRBD1; cdr3_nt: TGTGCCAGCAGTGAGCCGACAGGGGGACACTATGGCTACACCTTC; cdr3_aa: CASSEPTGGHYGYTF
clone_size: -; j_call: TRBJ2-2; v_call: TRBV10-3; d_call: TRBD1; cdr3_nt: TGTGCCATCAGTCCGGACAGGGTAGGGTATGTCGGGGAGCTGTTTTTT; cdr3_aa: CAISPDRVGYVGELFF
clone_size: -; j_call: TRBJ1-5; v_call: TRBV27; d_call: TRBD1; cdr3_nt: TGTGCCAGCAGTTTGACAGGGGGCGAAATCGCTCGGCCCCAGCATTTT; cdr3_aa: CASSLTGGEIARPQHF
clone_size: many; j_call: TRBJ2-7; v_call: TRBV28; d_call: TRBD1; cdr3_nt: TGTGCCACCGCTACAGGGGCTCCTTACGAGCAGTACTTC; cdr3_aa: CATATGAPYEQYF
clone_size: -; j_call: TRBJ2-3; v_call: TRBV9; d_call: -; cdr3_nt: TGTGCCAGCAGCTTCCGGGACTCAGCAGCAGATACGCAGTATTTT; cdr3_aa: CASSFRDSAADTQYF
clone_size: many; j_call: TRBJ1-1; v_call: TRBV6-1; d_call: TRBD1; cdr3_nt: TGTGCCAGCAGTCAAAGCGGGACAGGGTGGAACACTGAAGCTTTCTTT; cdr3_aa: CASSQSGTGWNTEAFF
clone_size: few; j_call: TRBJ2-4; v_call: TRBV28; d_call: -; cdr3_nt: TGTGCCAGCAGTTCCCCGTCAGAGCGGATTCAGTACTTC; cdr3_aa: CASSSPSERIQYF
clone_size: -; j_call: TRBJ2-7; v_call: TRBV6-1; d_call: -; cdr3_nt: TGTGCCAGCAGTGAAGCCGGAAAGATGGACAGAACCTACGAGCAGTACTTC; cdr3_aa: CASSEAGKMDRTYEQYF
clone_size: -; j_call: TRBJ2-3; v_call: TRBV15; d_call: -; cdr3_nt: TGTGCCACCAGCAGAGATCTGGGTGTAGCAGATACGCAGTATTTT; cdr3_aa: CATSRDLGVADTQYF
clone_size: -; j_call: TRBJ1-1; v_call: TRBV6-9; d_call: -; cdr3_nt: TGCGCCAGCAGTGATCCGGGGGAAAACACTGAAGCTTTCTTT; cdr3_aa: CASSDPGENTEAFF
clone_size: many; j_call: TRBJ1-1; v_call: TRBV30; d_call: -; cdr3_nt: TGTGCCTGGGATGGGACAAAAGAAGCTTTCTTT; cdr3_aa: CAWDGTKEAFF
clone_size: few; j_call: TRBJ2-2; v_call: TRBV3-1; d_call: TRBD1; cdr3_nt: TGTGCCAGCAGCAACCCCAGGGGGCATAGCACCGGGGAGCTGTTTTTT; cdr3_aa: CASSNPRGHSTGELFF
clone_size: -; j_call: TRBJ1-6; v_call: TRBV2; d_call: -; cdr3_nt: TGTGCCAGCAGTGTGAGAGATAATTCACCCCTCCACTTT; cdr3_aa: CASSVRDNSPLHF
clone_size: -; j_call: TRBJ2-5; v_call: TRBV9; d_call: TRBD1; cdr3_nt: TGTGCCAGCAGCATGGGACAGCAAGAGACCCAGTACTTC; cdr3_aa: CASSMGQQETQYF
clone_size: -; j_call: TRBJ1-2; v_call: TRBV9; d_call: -; cdr3_nt: TGTGCCAGCAGCGGGAAATGGGCCACCTTC; cdr3_aa: CASSGKWATF
clone_size: few; j_call: TRBJ2-1; v_call: TRBV7-9; d_call: -; cdr3_nt: TGTGCCAGCAGCTCCACAGCTTCGGCGGGGCCCCACAATGAGCAGTTCTTC; cdr3_aa: CASSSTASAGPHNEQFF
clone_size: few; j_call: TRBJ2-7; v_call: TRBV7-8; d_call: TRBD2; cdr3_nt: TGTGCCAGCAGCGGTCGCAGCGGGAGTTACGAGCAGTACTTC; cdr3_aa: CASSGRSGSYEQYF